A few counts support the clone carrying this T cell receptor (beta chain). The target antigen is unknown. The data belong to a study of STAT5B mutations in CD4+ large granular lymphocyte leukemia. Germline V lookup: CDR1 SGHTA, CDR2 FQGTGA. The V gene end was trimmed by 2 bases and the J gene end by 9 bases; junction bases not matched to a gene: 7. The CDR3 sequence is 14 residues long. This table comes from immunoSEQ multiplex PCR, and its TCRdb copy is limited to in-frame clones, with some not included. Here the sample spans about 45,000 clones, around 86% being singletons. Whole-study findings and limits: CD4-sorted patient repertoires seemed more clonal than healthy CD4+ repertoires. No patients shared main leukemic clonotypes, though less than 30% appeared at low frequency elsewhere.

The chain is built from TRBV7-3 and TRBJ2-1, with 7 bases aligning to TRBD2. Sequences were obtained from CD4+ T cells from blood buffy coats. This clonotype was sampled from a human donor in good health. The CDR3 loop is CASSLSSASGEQFF. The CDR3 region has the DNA TGTGCCAGCAGCTTATCTTCCGCTAGCGGTGAGCAGTTCTTC.